The rows below give T cell receptor beta chains drawn from one sample of a study of blood T cell repertoires in COVID-19. Measured with immunoSEQ multiplex PCR; TCRdb has only the in-frame clones, and not every one. The data hold some 80,000 clones, with 60% to 85% observed a single time. Sequencing was done on a sample of peripheral blood. These receptors all stem from an elderly woman with active or convalescent COVID-19. The CDR3 runs from the conserved cysteine through the conserved F or W. D genes are given only for firm matches. Clone size, where shown, is once, few, many, or a class for clones that have expanded.

>TRBJ2-3|once|TRBV6-2/TRBV6-3|NA
TGTGCCAGCAGTACTCCACCGACTAGGGCCGGTGGAGATACGCAGTATTTT
CASSTPPTRAGGDTQYF
>TRBJ2-1|NA|TRBV5-6|NA
TGTGCCAACGACAGTGCCTACAATGAGCAGTTCTTC
CANDSAYNEQFF
>TRBJ1-6|few|TRBV7-9|NA
TGTGCCAGCAGCTTAACAGGAGATAATTCACCCCTCCACTTT
CASSLTGDNSPLHF
>TRBJ2-3|NA|TRBV28|NA
TGTGCCAGCAGTTTCTCCCTAGGTCTAGCAACCTACACAGATACGCAGTATTTT
CASSFSLGLATYTDTQYF
>TRBJ1-5|NA|TRBV5-8|NA
TGTGCCAGCAGCTTGTTCGGGGTGAGCAATCAGCCCCAGCATTTT
CASSLFGVSNQPQHF
>TRBJ1-1|once|TRBV5-5|TRBD1
TGTGCCAGCAGCTTGCGAGGGGACAGGGTGTTCGCTGAAGCTTTCTTT
CASSLRGDRVFAEAFF
>TRBJ2-7|NA|TRBV27|NA
TGTGCCAGCAGTTCCCAAACCTTAGACACCTACGAGCAGTACTTC
CASSSQTLDTYEQYF
>TRBJ1-5|NA|TRBV24-1|TRBD1
TGTGCCACCAGTGATTGGACAGGGCCGGCTCAGCCCCAGCATTTT
CATSDWTGPAQPQHF
>TRBJ1-6|NA|TRBV6-1|NA
TGTGCCAGCAGTGAGAGGAGGGCCCCTAATTCACCCCTCCACTTT
CASSERRAPNSPLHF
>TRBJ1-1|NA|TRBV7-9|NA
TGTGCCAGCAGCTCTGCCCGACAGAACACTGAAGCTTTCTTT
CASSSARQNTEAFF
>TRBJ1-2|NA|TRBV27|NA
TGTGCCAGCGGGCCCCATTTCGAGCTTAACTATGGCTACACCTTC
CASGPHFELNYGYTF
>TRBJ2-5|NA|TRBV10-2|TRBD1
TGCGCCAGCACTGGGACAGCCTGGGAGACCCAGTACTTC
CASTGTAWETQYF
>TRBJ2-7|NA|TRBV11-2|TRBD2
TGTGCCAGCAGCTTAGGACATTGGGCTAGCGGGAGTCTCGAGCAGTACTTC
CASSLGHWASGSLEQYF
>TRBJ2-3|NA|TRBV4-3|TRBD2
TGCGCCAGCAGCCAAGATCAAAGGACTAGCTTCCGTACGCAGTATTTT
CASSQDQRTSFRTQYF
>TRBJ2-5|NA|TRBV5-5|TRBD2
TGTGCCAGCAGCTTGGGACTAGCGGAGGGAGAGACCCAGTACTTC
CASSLGLAEGETQYF
>TRBJ2-2|few|TRBV7-9|NA
TGTGCCCTCATTCCAGCGAACACCGGGGAGCTGTTTTTT
CALIPANTGELFF
>TRBJ2-1|NA|TRBV7-2|TRBD2
TGTGCCAGCAGCTTAGGGGCTAGCGGGGGTACTAATGAGCAGTTCTTC
CASSLGASGGTNEQFF
>TRBJ2-3|NA|TRBV15|NA
TGTGCCACCAGCGAGACAGTCCAGCAGCCTTTTGGGGATACGCAGTATTTT
CATSETVQQPFGDTQYF
>TRBJ1-1|NA|TRBV6-5|NA
TGTGCCAGCAGTTACTCGAAAGCCAGGGCGAACACTGAAGCTTTCTTT
CASSYSKARANTEAFF
>TRBJ1-1|NA|TRBV11-2|TRBD1
TGTGCCAGCAGCTTAGTCATCAGGGGGCGGAGTGAAGCTTTCTTT
CASSLVIRGRSEAFF
>TRBJ2-5|NA|TRBV12-5|TRBD1
TGTGCTAGTGGTTTGCCGGGACAGGGTTATGAGACCCAGTACTTC
CASGLPGQGYETQYF
>TRBJ2-1|once|TRBV21-1|NA
TGTGCCAGCAGCACACTTAGCTGTTCGTGTCTGGATGAGCAGTTCTTC
CASSTLSCSCLDEQFF
>TRBJ2-5|NA|TRBV4-1|TRBD2
TGCGCCAGCAGCCAGGGACTAGCCTGGCAAGAGACCCAGTACTTC
CASSQGLAWQETQYF
>TRBJ2-1|NA|TRBV6-6|NA
TGTGCCAGCAGTGACCGGGGGGCCTGGGACAATGAGCAGTTCTTC
CASSDRGAWDNEQFF